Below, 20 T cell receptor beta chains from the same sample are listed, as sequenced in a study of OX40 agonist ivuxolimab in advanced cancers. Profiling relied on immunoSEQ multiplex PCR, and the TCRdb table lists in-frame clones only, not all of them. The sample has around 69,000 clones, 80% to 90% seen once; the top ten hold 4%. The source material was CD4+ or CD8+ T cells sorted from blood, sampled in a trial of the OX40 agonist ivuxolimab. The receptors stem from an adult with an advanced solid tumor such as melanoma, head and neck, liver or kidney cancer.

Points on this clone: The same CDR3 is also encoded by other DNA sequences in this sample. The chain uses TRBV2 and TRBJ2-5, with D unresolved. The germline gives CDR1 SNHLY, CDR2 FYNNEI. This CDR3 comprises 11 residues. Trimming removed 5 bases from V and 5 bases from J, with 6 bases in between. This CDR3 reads CASSPQETQYF. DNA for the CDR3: TGTGCCAGCAGTCCACAGGAGACCCAGTACTTC.

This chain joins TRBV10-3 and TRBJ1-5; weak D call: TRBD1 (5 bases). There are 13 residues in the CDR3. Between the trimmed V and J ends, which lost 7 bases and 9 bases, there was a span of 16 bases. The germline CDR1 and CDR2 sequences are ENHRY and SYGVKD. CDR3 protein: CAITEGGDRPQHF. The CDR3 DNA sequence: TGTGCCATCACCGAGGGAGGGGATCGGCCCCAGCATTTT.

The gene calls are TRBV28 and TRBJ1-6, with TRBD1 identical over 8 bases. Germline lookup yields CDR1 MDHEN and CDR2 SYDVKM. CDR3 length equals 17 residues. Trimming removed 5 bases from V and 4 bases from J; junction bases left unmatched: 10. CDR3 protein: CASSHKYRGNYNSPLHF. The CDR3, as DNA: TGTGCCAGCAGTCATAAATACAGGGGGAATTATAATTCACCCCTCCACTTT.

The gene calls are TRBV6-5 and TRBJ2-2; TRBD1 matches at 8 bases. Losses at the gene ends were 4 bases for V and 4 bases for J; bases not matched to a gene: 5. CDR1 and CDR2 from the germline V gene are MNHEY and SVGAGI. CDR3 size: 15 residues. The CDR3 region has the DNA TGTGCCAGCAGTTCCACCGGGACAGGCACCGGGGAGCTGTTTTTT. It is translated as CASSSTGTGTGELFF.

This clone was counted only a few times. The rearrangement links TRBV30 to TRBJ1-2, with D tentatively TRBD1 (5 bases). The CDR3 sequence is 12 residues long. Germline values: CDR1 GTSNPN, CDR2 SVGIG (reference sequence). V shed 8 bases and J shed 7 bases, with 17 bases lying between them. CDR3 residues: CAGSLGAAGYTF. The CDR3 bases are TGTGCCGGGTCCCTAGGGGCAGCTGGCTACACCTTC.

The CDR3: CASTAGTGYETQYF. The CDR3 DNA reads TGTGCCAGCACCGCCGGGACAGGGTACGAGACCCAGTACTTC. This sequence joins TRBV2 and TRBJ2-5; 9 bases map to TRBD1. The CDR3 runs 14 residues. Trimming took 7 bases from V and 5 from J; bases not matched to a gene: 8. CDR1 is SNHLY and CDR2 is FYNNEI in the germline V gene. The full variable domain, completed using reference TRBV2 and TRBJ2-5, is EPEVTQTPSHQVTQMGQEVILRCVPISNHLYFYWYRQILGQKVEFLVSFYNNEISEKSEIFDDQFSVERPDGSNFTLKIRSTKLEDSAMYFCASTAGTGYETQYFGPGTRLLVL.

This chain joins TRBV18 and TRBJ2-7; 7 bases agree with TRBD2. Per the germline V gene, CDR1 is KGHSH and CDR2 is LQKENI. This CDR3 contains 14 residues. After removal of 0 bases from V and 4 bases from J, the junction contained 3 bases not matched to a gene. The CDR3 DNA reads TGTGCCAGCTCACCACCTAGCGGGCGTTACGAGCAGTACTTC. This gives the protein CASSPPSGRYEQYF.

CDR3 DNA sequence: TGTGCCAGCAGCTTGGTGGAGGGGAGTCAAACCGGGGAGCTGTTTTTT. It specifies CASSLVEGSQTGELFF. The J gene is TRBJ2-2, the V gene TRBV5-8, with a weak D call TRBD2 (6 bases). Deletions cut 0 bases from V and 5 bases from J, with 14 bases between. This CDR3 region has 16 residues. Per the germline V gene, CDR1 is SGHTS and CDR2 is YDEGEE.

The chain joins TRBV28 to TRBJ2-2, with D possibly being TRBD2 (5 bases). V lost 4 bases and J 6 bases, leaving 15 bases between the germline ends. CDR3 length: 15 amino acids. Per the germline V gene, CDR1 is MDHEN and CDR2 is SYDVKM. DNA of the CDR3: TGTGCCAGCAGTTATTTTGAGGGAAGGTCCGGGGAGCTGTTTTTT. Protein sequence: CASSYFEGRSGELFF. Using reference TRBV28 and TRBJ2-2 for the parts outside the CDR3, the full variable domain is DVKVTQSSRYLVKRTGEKVFLECVQDMDHENMFWYRQDPGLGLRLIYFSYDVKMKEKGDIPEGYSVSREKKERFSLILESASTNQTSMYLCASSYFEGRSGELFFGEGSRLTVL.

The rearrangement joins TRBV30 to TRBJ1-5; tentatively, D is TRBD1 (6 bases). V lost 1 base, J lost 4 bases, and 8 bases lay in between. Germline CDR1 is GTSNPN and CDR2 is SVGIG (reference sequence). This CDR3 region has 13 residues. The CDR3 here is CAWSGQGNQPQHF. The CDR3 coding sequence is TGTGCCTGGAGTGGCCAGGGGAATCAGCCCCAGCATTTT.

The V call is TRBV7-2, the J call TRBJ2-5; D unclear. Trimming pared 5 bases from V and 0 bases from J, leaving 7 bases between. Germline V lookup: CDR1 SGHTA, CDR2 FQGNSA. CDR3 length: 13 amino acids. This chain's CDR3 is CASSRTNQETQYF. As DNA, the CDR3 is TGTGCCAGCAGCCGGACCAACCAAGAGACCCAGTACTTC.

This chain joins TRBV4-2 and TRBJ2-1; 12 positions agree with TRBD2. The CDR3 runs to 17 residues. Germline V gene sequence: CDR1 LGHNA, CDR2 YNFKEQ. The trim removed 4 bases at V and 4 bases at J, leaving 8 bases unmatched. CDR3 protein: CASSPLQTSGSYNEQFF. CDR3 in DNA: TGTGCCAGCAGCCCGTTACAGACTAGCGGGAGTTACAATGAGCAGTTCTTC.

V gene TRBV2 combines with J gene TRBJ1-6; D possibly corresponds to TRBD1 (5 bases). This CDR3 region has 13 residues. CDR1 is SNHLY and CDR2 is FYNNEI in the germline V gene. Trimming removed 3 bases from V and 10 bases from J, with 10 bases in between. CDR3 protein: CASSDRVGSPLHF. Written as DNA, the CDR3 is TGTGCCAGCAGTGACAGGGTCGGCTCACCCCTCCACTTT.

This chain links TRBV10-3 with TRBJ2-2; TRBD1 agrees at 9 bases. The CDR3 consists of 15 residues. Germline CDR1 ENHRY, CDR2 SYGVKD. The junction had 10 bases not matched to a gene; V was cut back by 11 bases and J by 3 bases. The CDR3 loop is CASGRGQGYTGELFF. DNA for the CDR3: TGTGCCTCCGGCCGGGGACAGGGTTACACCGGGGAGCTGTTTTTT.

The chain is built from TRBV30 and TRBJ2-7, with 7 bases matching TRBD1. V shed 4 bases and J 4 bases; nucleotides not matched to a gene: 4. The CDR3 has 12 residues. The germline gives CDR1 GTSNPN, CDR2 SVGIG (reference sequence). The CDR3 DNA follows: TGTGCCTGGACCTCACAGGGGTACGAGCAGTACTTC. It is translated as CAWTSQGYEQYF.

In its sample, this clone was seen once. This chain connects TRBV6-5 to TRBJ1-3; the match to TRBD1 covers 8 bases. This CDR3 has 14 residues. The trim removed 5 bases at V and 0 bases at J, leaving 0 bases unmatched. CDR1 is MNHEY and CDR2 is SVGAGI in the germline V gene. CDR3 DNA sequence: TGTGCCAGCAGTGGACAGGGCTCTGGAAACACCATATATTTT. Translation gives CASSGQGSGNTIYF.

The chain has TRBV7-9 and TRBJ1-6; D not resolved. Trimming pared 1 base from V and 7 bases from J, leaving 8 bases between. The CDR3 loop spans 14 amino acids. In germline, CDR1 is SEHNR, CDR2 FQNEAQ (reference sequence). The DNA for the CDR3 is TGTGCCAGCAGCTTAGAGGGAAGGAATTCACCCCTCCACTTT. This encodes CASSLEGRNSPLHF.

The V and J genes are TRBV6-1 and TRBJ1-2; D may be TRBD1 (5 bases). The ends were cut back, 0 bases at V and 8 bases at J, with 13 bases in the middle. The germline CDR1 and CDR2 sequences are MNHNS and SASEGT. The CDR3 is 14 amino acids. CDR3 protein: CASSEAARVRGYTF. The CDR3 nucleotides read TGTGCCAGCAGTGAAGCGGCCAGGGTAAGAGGCTACACCTTC.

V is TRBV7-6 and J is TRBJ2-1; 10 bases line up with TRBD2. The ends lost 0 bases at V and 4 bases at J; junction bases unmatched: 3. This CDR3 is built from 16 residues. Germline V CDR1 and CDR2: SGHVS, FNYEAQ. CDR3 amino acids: CASSLAVAGGYNEQFF. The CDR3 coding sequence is TGTGCCAGCAGCTTAGCGGTAGCGGGAGGTTACAATGAGCAGTTCTTC.

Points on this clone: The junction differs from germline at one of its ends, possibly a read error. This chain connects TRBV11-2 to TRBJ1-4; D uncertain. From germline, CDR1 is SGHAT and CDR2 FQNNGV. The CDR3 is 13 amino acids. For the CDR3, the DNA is TGTGCCAGCAGCTTAGAACCGTACCGAACCTCTGTTTTT. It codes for CASSLEPYRTSVF.